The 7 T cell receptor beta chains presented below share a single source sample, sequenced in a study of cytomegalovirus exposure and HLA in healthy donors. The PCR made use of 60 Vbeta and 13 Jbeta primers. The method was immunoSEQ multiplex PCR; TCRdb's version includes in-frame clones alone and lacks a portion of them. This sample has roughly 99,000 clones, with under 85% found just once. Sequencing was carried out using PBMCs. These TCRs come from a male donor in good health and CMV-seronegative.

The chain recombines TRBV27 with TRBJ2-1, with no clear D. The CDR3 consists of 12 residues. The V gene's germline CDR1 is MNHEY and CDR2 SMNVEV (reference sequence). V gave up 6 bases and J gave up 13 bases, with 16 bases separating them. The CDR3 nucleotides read TGTGCCAGCAGCCCAGGATTTTACCCCCAGTTCTTC. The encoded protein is CASSPGFYPQFF.

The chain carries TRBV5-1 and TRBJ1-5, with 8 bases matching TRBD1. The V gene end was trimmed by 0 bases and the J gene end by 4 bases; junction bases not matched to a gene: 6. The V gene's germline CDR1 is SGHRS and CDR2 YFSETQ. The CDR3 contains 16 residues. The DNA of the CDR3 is TGCGCCAGCAGCTTGGGGACAGGGCCGTTGAATCAGCCCCAGCATTTT. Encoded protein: CASSLGTGPLNQPQHF.

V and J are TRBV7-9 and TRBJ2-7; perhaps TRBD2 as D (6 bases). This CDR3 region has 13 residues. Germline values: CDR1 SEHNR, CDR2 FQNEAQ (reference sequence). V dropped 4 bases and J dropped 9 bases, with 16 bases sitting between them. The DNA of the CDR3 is TGTGCCAGCAGCTCTGGGGCGGGAACGCGGCAGTACTTC. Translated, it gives CASSSGAGTRQYF.

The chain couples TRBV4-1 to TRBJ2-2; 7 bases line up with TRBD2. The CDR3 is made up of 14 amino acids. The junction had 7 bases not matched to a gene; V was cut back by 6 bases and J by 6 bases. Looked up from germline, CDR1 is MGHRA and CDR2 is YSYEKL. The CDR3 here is CASRLNAGAGELFF. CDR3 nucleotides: TGCGCCAGCAGACTAAACGCGGGAGCCGGGGAGCTGTTTTTT.

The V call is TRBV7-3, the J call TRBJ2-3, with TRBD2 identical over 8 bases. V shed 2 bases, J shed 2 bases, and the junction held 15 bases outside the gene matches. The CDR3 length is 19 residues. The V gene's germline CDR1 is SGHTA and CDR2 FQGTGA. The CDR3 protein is CASSLYHREGVLPTDTQYF. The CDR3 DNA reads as TGTGCCAGCAGCTTATATCACCGGGAGGGCGTGCTCCCCACAGATACGCAGTATTTT.

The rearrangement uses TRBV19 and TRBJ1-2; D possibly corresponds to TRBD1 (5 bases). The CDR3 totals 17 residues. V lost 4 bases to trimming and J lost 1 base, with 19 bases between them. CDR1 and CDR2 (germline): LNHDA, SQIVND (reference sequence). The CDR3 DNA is TGTGCCAGTAGTAAGGGGCCAGGGAGGGAGAGTAACTATGGCTACACCTTC. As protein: CASSKGPGRESNYGYTF.

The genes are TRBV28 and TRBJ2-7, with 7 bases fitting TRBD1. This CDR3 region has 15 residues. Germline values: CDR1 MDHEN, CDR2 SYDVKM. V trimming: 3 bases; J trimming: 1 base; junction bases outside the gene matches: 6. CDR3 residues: CASSFLPQGSYEQYF. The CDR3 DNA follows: TGTGCCAGCAGTTTCCTTCCACAGGGGTCCTACGAGCAGTACTTC.